The TCR beta chain under discussion was sequenced for a study of molecular identifiers for immune sequencing clone quantification. General study results and limits: Highly expanded clones may be undercounted when identical TCR molecules share barcodes. A single cell's spiked Jurkat TCR RNA was reportedly detectable among 900,000 to 1,000,000 naive cells.

The V gene's germline CDR1 is SGHDN and CDR2 FVKESK. The CDR3 runs to 12 residues. Sorting captured naive CD8 T cells as CD8+CD4-CCR7+CD45RA+. Points on this clonotype: Its antigen is as yet unknown. At one of its ends the junction is not consistent with the germline gene, which may arise from a read error.

As previously described, bulk TCR libraries were made using listed TCR primers. TCRdb itself ran the PCR reads through MiXCR, one entry per CDR3 protein. Of hundreds of thousands of distinct CDR3 sequences in the sample, around 25% are singletons; the top ten hold around 0.78%. The source material was naive CD8+ T cells from blood, with Jurkat cell RNA spiked in. The subset was: FACS-sorted CD8+CD4-CCR7+CD45RA+ naive T cells. V gene TRBV14 combines with J gene TRBJ2-7; D unclear. The TCR comes from a human donor in good health. Some libraries in this study had Jurkat cell RNA spiked in. The CDR3 DNA reads as TGTGCCTGCAGCCCCTCACGCTACGAGCAGTACTTC. Its translation is CACSPSRYEQYF. Complete variable domain (other parts from reference TRBV14 and TRBJ2-7): EAGVTQFPSHSVIEKGQTVTLRCDPISGHDNLYWYRRVMGKEIKFLLHFVKESKQDESGMPNNRFLAERTGGTYSTLKVQPAELEDSGVYFCACSPSRYEQYFGPGTRLTVT.